This entry concerns a single TCR beta chain. The data are from a study of blood T cell repertoires in COVID-19. Study-wide background: Sites in the United States, Italy and Spain provided acute and convalescent COVID-19 samples.

Profiled with immunoSEQ multiplex PCR; TCRdb holds only in-frame clones, not every one. Here the sample spans 100,000 to 120,000 clones, 70% to 90% being singletons. Looked up from germline, CDR1 is SNHLY and CDR2 is FYNNEI. Between the trimmed V and J ends, which lost 7 bases and 2 bases, there was a span of 17 bases. The CDR3 runs 15 residues. This TCR was sampled from a woman between 45 and 60 years old with acute or convalescent COVID-19. This sequence joins TRBV2 and TRBJ1-1; TRBD1 might be the D (6 bases). Sequenced sample: peripheral blood. In DNA form, the CDR3 reads TGTGCCAGCATCCTGGACAGCCAGGTTAACACTGAAGCTTTCTTT. Its translation: CASILDSQVNTEAFF.